This T cell receptor (beta chain) was captured in a study of blood T cell repertoires in COVID-19. Study at large: The origin of the acute and convalescent COVID-19 samples was the United States, Italy and Spain. PBMCs, B-cell-depleted T cells, or T cells provided the cDNA or gDNA that made up the material.

In the authors' methods: How many nucleated cells were present was estimated from reference gene primer amplification. Some clones are missing from TCRdb's copy, which holds only in-frame ones; the method was immunoSEQ multiplex PCR. The V and J calls and clone size are taken from that table; D and trimming were inferred from the DNA. The profile shows tens of thousands of clones, 82% of them singletons. Germline V gives CDR1 PRHDT, CDR2 FYEKMQ (reference sequence). The CDR3 contains 16 residues. The V end lost 2 bases, the J end lost 2 bases, and 13 bases lay between the germline ends. The material sequenced was peripheral blood. The sequence was obtained from a human donor in a cohort sampled during active or convalescent COVID-19. The chain employs TRBV13 and TRBJ1-5; possibly TRBD1 for D (6 bases). CDR3 DNA sequence: TGTGCCAGCAGCTTATCGAGGCGACAGGGCAATCAGCCCCAGCATTTT. This sequence encodes CASSLSRRQGNQPQHF. The variable domain in full, with the rest retrieved from reference TRBV13 and TRBJ1-5, is AAGVIQSPRHLIKEKRETATLKCYPIPRHDTVYWYQQGPGQDPQFLISFYEKMQSDKGSIPDRFSAQQFSDYHSELNMSSLELGDSALYFCASSLSRRQGNQPQHFGDGTRLSIL.